Sequencing of this TCR beta chain was carried out in a study of blood T cell repertoires in COVID-19 (TCRdb year 2020). Regarding the complete study: The collaborator samples originated in the United States, Italy and Spain and spanned the acute and convalescent phases of COVID-19. The repertoires were released in a freely available public database meant as a resource for research on the immune response to SARS-CoV-2. The material from the prospective study consisted of cDNA or gDNA derived from T cells, B-cell-depleted T cells, or PBMCs. Deeply sampled blood TCRbeta repertoires from subjects exposed to, actively infected with, or recovered from COVID-19 were included in the dataset. Where available, HLA class I and class II types were taken from metadata supplied by the sample provider and were not determined by assay-based typing. Sample metadata almost always included a de-identified subject ID, COVID-19 status, age in years and sex. Samples were obtained from the ongoing ImmuneRACE study (first 160 participants) and from over 1,000 subjects provided by 6 global collaborators.

The trim is 4 bases for V and 4 bases for J, with a gap of 11 bases between the germline ends. The germline V gene (reference sequence) sets CDR1 to SGHKS and CDR2 to YYEKEE. Reading from cysteine to phenylalanine, the CDR3 counts 14 amino acids. The kept DNA is CDR3 alone, 42 bases in frame from the first base. Participants in the prospective study were enrolled through a virtual design, were aged about 18 to 100 years, and lived in roughly 26 United States geographic areas. In the prospective study, cohorts were assigned on the basis of participant-reported clinical history obtained from a screening survey and a study questionnaire. Recovered participants in ImmuneRACE Cohort 3 were defined by two consecutive negative NP/OP PCR tests, clearance by a healthcare professional, or resolution of symptoms. In the prospective study, mobile phlebotomists collected whole blood, serum and a nasopharyngeal or oropharyngeal swab from each participant. Participants in the prospective study had the option to provide additional blood draws and questionnaires over an approximately two-month period. Prospective study blood samples were shipped either frozen or at room temperature before DNA extraction.

TCRbeta CDR3 regions were amplified from genomic DNA by means of the immunoSEQ Assay, a bias-controlled multiplex PCR. Per the authors' processing: Within the assay, amplification of reference gene primers was used to estimate how many nucleated cells each sample contained. To quantify the absolute abundance of each unique TCRbeta CDR3 rearrangement, sequence reads were collapsed and filtered. For each sample, productive Simpson clonality was calculated by taking the square root of Simpson's diversity index across productive rearrangements. This is the immuneACCESS table as TCRdb keeps it, with only in-frame sequences that have V and J called. A part of the clones is gone; compared with another copy, unresolved V genes explain less than half, and the rest is unexplained. The D gene and trimming were derived from the DNA, and the V and J assignments and clone size from that table. For this sample there are some 170,000 clones; 70% to 80% appear just once. The leading ten clones occupy approximately 15% of the sample.

The study at large found these results: The quantity of clinical and demographic metadata differed by source and by participant and was supplied without curation.

As regards this clone: This receptor's antigen is unknown. Per-nucleotide qualities are absent, and no much larger clonotype sits a single base away.

The chain couples TRBV5-5 to TRBJ1-4, with TRBD1 as a weak D call on 5 bases. The specimen sequenced was PBMCs or T cells enriched from blood (not recorded which). The clonotype comes from a woman aged 50 to 60 who had recovered from COVID-19. The DNA sequence is given as TGTGCCAGCAGCACGGACACTCTTAATGAAAAACTGTTTTTT. Protein translation: CASSTDTLNEKLFF.